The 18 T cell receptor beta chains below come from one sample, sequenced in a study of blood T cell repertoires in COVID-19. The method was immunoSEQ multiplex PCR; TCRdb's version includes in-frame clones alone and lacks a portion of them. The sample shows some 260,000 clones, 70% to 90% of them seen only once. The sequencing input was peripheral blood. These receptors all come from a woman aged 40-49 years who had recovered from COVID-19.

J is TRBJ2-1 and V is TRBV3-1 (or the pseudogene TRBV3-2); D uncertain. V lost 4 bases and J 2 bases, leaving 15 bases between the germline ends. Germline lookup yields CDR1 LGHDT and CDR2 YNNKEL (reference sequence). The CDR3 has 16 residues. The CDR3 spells CASSPPKGEPYNEQFF. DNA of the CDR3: TGTGCCAGCAGCCCTCCTAAAGGAGAGCCCTACAATGAGCAGTTCTTC.

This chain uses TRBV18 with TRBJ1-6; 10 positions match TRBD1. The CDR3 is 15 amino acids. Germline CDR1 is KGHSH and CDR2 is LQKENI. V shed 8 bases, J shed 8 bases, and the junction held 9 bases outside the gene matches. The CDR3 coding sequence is TGTGCCAGCAGAGGACAGGGGGTAGGGGATTCACCCCTCCACTTT. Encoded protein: CASRGQGVGDSPLHF.

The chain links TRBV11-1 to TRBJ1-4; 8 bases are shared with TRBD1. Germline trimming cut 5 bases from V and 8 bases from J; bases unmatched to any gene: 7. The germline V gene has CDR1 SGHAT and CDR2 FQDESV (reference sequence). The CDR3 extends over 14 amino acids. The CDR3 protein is CASSRGTGSEKLFF. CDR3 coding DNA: TGTGCCAGCAGCCGCGGGACAGGTTCCGAAAAACTGTTTTTT. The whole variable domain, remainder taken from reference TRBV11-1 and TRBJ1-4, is EAEVAQSPRYKITEKSQAVAFWCDPISGHATLYWYRQILGQGPELLVQFQDESVVDDSQLPKDRFSAERLKGVDSTLKIQPAELGDSAMYLCASSRGTGSEKLFFGSGTQLSVL.

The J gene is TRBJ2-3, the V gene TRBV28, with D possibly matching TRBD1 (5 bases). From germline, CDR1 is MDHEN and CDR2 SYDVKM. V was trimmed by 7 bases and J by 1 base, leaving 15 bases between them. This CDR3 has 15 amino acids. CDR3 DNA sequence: TGTGCCAGCACCCCTTCCCAGGGTCGCACAGATACGCAGTATTTT. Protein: CASTPSQGRTDTQYF.

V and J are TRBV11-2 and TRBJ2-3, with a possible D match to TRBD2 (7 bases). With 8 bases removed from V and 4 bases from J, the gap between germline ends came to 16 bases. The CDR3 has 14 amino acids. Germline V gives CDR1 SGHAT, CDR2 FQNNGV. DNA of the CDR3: TGTGCCAGCGTAGGGGGGAGGGTCCCAGATACGCAGTATTTT. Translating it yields CASVGGRVPDTQYF. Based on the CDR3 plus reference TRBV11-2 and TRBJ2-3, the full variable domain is EAGVAQSPRYKIIEKRQSVAFWCNPISGHATLYWYQQILGQGPKLLIQFQNNGVVDDSQLPKDRFSAERLKGVDSTLKIQPAKLEDSAVYLCASVGGRVPDTQYFGPGTRLTVL.

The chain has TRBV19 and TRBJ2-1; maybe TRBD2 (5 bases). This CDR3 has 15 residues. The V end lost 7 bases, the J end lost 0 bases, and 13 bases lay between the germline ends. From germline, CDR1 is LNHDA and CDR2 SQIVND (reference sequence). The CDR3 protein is CASTEVSYSYNEQFF. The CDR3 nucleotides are TGTGCCAGTACGGAGGTGAGCTACTCCTACAATGAGCAGTTCTTC.

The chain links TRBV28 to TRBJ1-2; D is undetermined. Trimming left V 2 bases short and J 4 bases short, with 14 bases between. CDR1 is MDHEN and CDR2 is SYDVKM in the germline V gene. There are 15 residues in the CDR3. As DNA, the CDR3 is TGTGCCAGCAGTTTAGTTTTTATCCCCGGCTATGGCTACACCTTC. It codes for CASSLVFIPGYGYTF.

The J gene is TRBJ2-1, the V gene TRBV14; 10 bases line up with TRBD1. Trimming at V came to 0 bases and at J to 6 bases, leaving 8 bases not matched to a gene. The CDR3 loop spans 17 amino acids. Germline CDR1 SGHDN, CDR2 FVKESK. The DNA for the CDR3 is TGTGCCAGCAGCCAAGATCGGGGGACAGGGGTTTTCAATGAGCAGTTCTTC. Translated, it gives CASSQDRGTGVFNEQFF.

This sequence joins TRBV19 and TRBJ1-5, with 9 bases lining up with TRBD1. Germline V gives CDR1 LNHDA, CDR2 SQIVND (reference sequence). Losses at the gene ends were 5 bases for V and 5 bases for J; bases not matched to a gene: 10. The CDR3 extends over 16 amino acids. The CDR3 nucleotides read TGTGCCAGTAGTCTACTCGAAGGGACAGGGTATCAGCCCCAGCATTTT. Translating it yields CASSLLEGTGYQPQHF. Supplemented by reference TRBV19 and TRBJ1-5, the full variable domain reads DGGITQSPKYLFRKEGQNVTLSCEQNLNHDAMYWYRQDPGQGLRLIYYSQIVNDFQKGDIAEGYSVSREKKESFPLTVTSAQKNPTAFYLCASSLLEGTGYQPQHFGDGTRLSIL.

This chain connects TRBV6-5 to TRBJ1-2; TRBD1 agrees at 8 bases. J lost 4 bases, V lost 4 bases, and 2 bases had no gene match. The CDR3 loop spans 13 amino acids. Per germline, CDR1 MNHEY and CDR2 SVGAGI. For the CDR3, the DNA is TGTGCCAGCAGTTCAGGGGGCGTCTATGGCTACACCTTC. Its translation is CASSSGGVYGYTF.

The CDR3 DNA follows: TGTGCCAGCAGAGGGAATAGCGGGGGCAACACCGGGGAGCTGTTTTTT. Residues: CASRGNSGGNTGELFF. V is TRBV7-9 and J is TRBJ2-2, with 9 bases matching TRBD2. Trimming cost V 6 bases and J 2 bases; bases outside gene matches: 7. Germline V lookup: CDR1 SEHNR, CDR2 FQNEAQ (reference sequence). The CDR3 extends over 16 amino acids.

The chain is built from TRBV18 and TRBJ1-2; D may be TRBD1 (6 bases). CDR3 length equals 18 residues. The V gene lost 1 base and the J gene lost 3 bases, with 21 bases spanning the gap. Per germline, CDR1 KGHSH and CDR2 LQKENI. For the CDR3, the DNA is TGTGCCAGCTCACCACTAGGTATGTCCAGGGGCGCAGACTATGGCTACACCTTC. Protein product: CASSPLGMSRGADYGYTF.

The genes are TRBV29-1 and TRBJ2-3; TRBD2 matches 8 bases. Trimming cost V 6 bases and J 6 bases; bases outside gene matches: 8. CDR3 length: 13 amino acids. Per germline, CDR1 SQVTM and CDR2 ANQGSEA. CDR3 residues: CSVPGTSRDTQYF. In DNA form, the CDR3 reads TGCAGCGTCCCCGGGACTAGTAGGGATACGCAGTATTTT.

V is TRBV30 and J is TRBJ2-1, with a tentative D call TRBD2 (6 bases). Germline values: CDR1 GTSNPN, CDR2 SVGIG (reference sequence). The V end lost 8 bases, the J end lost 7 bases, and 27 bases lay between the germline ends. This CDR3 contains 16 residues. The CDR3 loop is CASKPPWGVGSNEQFF. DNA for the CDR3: TGTGCCAGTAAACCCCCTTGGGGGGTGGGGTCTAATGAGCAGTTCTTC.

The CDR3 reads CASSLGQTINQPQHF. The DNA for the CDR3 is TGTGCCAGCAGTCTGGGACAAACAATCAATCAGCCCCAGCATTTT. The chain links TRBV28 to TRBJ1-5; D might be TRBD1 (6 bases). V lost 5 bases and J 3 bases, leaving 14 bases between the germline ends. Germline V gives CDR1 MDHEN, CDR2 SYDVKM. There are 15 residues in the CDR3.

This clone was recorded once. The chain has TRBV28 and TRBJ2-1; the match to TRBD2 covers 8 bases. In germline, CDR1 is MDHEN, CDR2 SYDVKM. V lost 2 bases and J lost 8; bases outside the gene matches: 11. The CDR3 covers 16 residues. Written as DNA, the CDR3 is TGTGCCAGCAGTTTACTAACAGGGTCGGGGGGGCATGAGCAGTTCTTC. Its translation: CASSLLTGSGGHEQFF. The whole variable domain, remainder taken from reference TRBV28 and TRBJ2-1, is DVKVTQSSRYLVKRTGEKVFLECVQDMDHENMFWYRQDPGLGLRLIYFSYDVKMKEKGDIPEGYSVSREKKERFSLILESASTNQTSMYLCASSLLTGSGGHEQFFGPGTRLTVL.

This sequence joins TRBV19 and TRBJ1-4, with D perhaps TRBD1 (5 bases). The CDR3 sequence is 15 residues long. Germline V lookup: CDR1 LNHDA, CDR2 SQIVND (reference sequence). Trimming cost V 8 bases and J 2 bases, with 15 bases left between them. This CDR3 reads CASRARGRTNEKLFF. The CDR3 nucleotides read TGTGCCAGTCGGGCGCGGGGGAGGACTAATGAAAAACTGTTTTTT.

The CDR3 nucleotides are TGCGCCAGCAGGACACCCGGACAGGGAGAGACCCAGTACTTC. Protein: CASRTPGQGETQYF. The rearrangement joins TRBV5-1 to TRBJ2-5; 8 bases are a match to TRBD1. Germline CDR1 SGHRS, CDR2 YFSETQ. V shed 5 bases and J 4 bases; nucleotides not matched to a gene: 7. This CDR3 is built from 14 residues. Full variable domain (remainder filled in from reference TRBV5-1 and TRBJ2-5): KAGVTQTPRYLIKTRGQQVTLSCSPISGHRSVSWYQQTPGQGLQFLFEYFSETQRNKGNFPGRFSGRQFSNSRSEMNVSTLELGDSALYLCASRTPGQGETQYFGPGTRLLVL.